This TCR beta chain derives from a study of Ad26.COV2.S vaccination and SARS-CoV-2 variants (dated by TCRdb to the early 2020s). The study in broad terms: Vaccine-arm donors were drawn from COV1001, a multicentre, randomized, double-blind, placebo-controlled phase I-IIa trial of Ad26.COV2.S in healthy adults. Ad26.COV2.S was administered intramuscularly at 5 x 10^10 or 1 x 10^11 viral particles, either as a single shot or as two shots given 56 days apart. The specificity and breadth of SARS-CoV-2-reactive T cell receptors after Ad26.COV2.S vaccination were assessed by TCRbeta repertoire sequencing. The TCR-sequenced set comprised approximately 30 samples: roughly 19 Ad26.COV2.S vaccine recipients, 5 placebo recipients and 8 SARS-CoV-2 convalescent individuals. Trial participants were randomized into five groups of five: low-dose or high-dose Ad26.COV2.S given once or twice, or placebo on both occasions. Throughout the experiments and outcome assessment, investigators stayed blinded to trial group allocation.

TCRbeta CDR3 regions were sequenced with the immunoSEQ Assay. After extraction, genomic DNA underwent amplification by bias-controlled multiplex PCR, followed by high-throughput sequencing. On the study's bioinformatics: To quantify the absolute abundance of each unique TCRbeta CDR3 region, sequences were collapsed and filtered. Usable DNA was measured by amplifying reference genes present in all nucleated cells, and TCRbeta template counts were normalized to that usable DNA to estimate T cell fraction. Repertoire TCRs were annotated as SARS-CoV-2-specific by exact matching of V gene, CDR3 amino acid sequence and J gene to a known reactive TCR set. The reference SARS-CoV-2 TCR set was obtained from MIRA and was filtered for enrichment in COVID-19-positive ImmuneCODE repertoires, whereby public or cross-reactive TCRs were removed. Using the MIRA antigens, annotated TCRs were further analysed by specific ORF or by position within an ORF. Breadth was defined as the number of annotated unique rearrangements divided by the total number of unique productive rearrangements, and depth was defined as the summed frequency of the annotated unique rearrangements. TCR breadth was compared between groups using two-sided Wilcoxon rank-sum tests. Held by TCRdb, this immuneACCESS table contains in-frame sequences only and omits some clones. Under half of the omission traces to an unresolved V gene where checked; the cause of the rest is unknown. That table is the source of V, J and clone size, and D and trimming were worked out from the DNA. Counted in this sample were 400,000 to 450,000 clones; around nine tenths of them appeared once. The ten largest account for more than 9% of the sample.

Here is what the overall study found, with its caveats: It was noted by the authors that total T cell responses may have been underestimated by the TCR breadth and depth analyses. After vaccination, spike-specific CD8+ and CD4+ T cell responses were reported to show substantial breadth. Non-spike TCR breadth was comparable between vaccine and placebo recipients, consistent with the vaccine containing only spike. The study was not powered to compare responses between vaccine doses or regimens. Spike-specific TCR breadth was higher in Ad26.COV2.S recipients than in placebo recipients (P = 0.0014).

According to the study, the label for this sample's treatment or condition signals: roughly 19 received Ad26.COV2.S at low or high dose, single or two shots; 5 received placebo; per-sample allocation not given. Repertoires of vaccine and placebo recipients were sequenced from samples taken on day 63 after the first injection. Between 29 July and 7 August 2020, Cohort 1b enrolled fewer than 30 adults aged 18-55 years at one site in Boston, USA. Ad26.COV2.S consisted of a replication-incompetent adenovirus type 26 vector by which a prefusion-stabilized SARS-CoV-2 spike protein from the original Wuhan strain was expressed. Trimmed from V: 2 bases; trimmed from J: 11 bases; junction bases lacking a gene match: 10. CDR1 and CDR2 are read off the germline V gene as MNHEY and SVGEGT. The CDR3 sequence holds 14 residues, the cysteine and phenylalanine included. Only the CDR3 DNA is retained, 42 bases long and in frame from the first base.

Regarding this clone: The target of this receptor is not known. Nothing much larger sits one base from this clone, and base qualities are not available.

This chain is built from TRBV6-2 or TRBV6-3 and TRBJ1-1, with TRBD1 matching 8 junction bases. The material sequenced was peripheral blood, taken in a trial of Ad26.COV2.S vaccine versus placebo. The sequence came from a person between 18 and 59 years old who received the Ad26.COV2.S COVID-19 vaccine or a placebo. Read as DNA, the sequence is TGTGCCAGCAGTTACCGACAGGGGACGATTGGCGCTTTCTTT. Its coded protein is CASSYRQGTIGAFF.